A single T cell receptor (beta chain) is shown here with its context. This record comes from a study of molecular identifiers for immune sequencing clone quantification. The overall study: Across replicate runs, RNA obtained from about 21,000 or 97,000 naive CD8 cells was divided into five, with four undergoing sequencing.

Previously described methods and listed TCR primers were employed for the bulk TCR libraries. Each CDR3 protein is one row after TCRdb ran MiXCR on the PCR reads. The sample records over 550,000 distinct CDR3 sequences, about 25% being singletons. J gave up 6 bases and V 1 base, and 6 bases lay outside the gene matches. The germline V gene encodes CDR1 SEHNR and CDR2 FQNEAQ (reference sequence). This CDR3 has 15 residues. Preparation of naive CD8 libraries involved roughly 19,000 to 1,000,000 sorted cells and 10%, 30% or 50% RNA. When naive CD8 T cells were sorted, they were gated as CD8+CD4-CCR7+CD45RA+.

Material: naive CD8+ T cells from blood, with Jurkat cell RNA spiked in. The subset is: FACS-sorted CD8+CD4-CCR7+CD45RA+ naive T cells. The rearrangement links TRBV7-9 to TRBJ2-1; 7 bases align to TRBD1. The receptor comes from a human donor in good health. Some libraries in this study had Jurkat cell RNA spiked in. The CDR3: CASSLGQGLSNEQFF. DNA of the CDR3: TGTGCCAGCAGCTTAGGACAGGGCCTTTCCAATGAGCAGTTCTTC.